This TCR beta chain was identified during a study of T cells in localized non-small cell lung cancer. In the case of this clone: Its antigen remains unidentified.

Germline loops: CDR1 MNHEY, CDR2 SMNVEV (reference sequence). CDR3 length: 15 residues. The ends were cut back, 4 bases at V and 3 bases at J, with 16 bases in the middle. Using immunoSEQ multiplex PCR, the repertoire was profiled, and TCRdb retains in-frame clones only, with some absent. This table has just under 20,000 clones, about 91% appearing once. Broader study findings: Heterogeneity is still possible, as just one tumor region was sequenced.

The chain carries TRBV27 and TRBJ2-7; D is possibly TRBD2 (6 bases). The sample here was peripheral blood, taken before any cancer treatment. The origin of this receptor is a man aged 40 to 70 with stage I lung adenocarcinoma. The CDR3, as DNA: TGTGCCAGCAGTTACACCGGGGGAGCCCTCTACGAGCAGTACTTC. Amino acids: CASSYTGGALYEQYF.